The entry below gives a single T cell receptor (beta chain) sequence along with its context. Its antigen is undetermined. This entry is derived from a study of cytotoxic CD8 clonotypes in ibrutinib-treated CLL. Sequencing was performed with immunoSEQ multiplex PCR; in TCRdb, only in-frame clones are kept and a portion is missing. Among more than 200,000 clones listed, 70% were seen once. Study-wide results and caveats: Pretreatment clonality was elevated relative to age-matched healthy donors and paralleled circulating CD8+ T-cell counts. Public clonotypes, an uncommon group, contracted or remained stable on treatment.

There are 16 residues in the CDR3. The V end was cut by 4 bases, the J end by 1 base, with 15 bases between. Looked up from germline, CDR1 is MDHEN and CDR2 is SYDVKM. The chain has TRBV28 and TRBJ2-3; D is ambiguous. The sequence was obtained from a human donor with chronic lymphocytic leukemia. The sequencing used PBMCs, collected after 24 months of ibrutinib treatment. CDR3 DNA: TGTGCCAGCAGTTCCCTCCTAGTGGTAGGCACAGATACGCAGTATTTT. Its translation: CASSSLLVVGTDTQYF.